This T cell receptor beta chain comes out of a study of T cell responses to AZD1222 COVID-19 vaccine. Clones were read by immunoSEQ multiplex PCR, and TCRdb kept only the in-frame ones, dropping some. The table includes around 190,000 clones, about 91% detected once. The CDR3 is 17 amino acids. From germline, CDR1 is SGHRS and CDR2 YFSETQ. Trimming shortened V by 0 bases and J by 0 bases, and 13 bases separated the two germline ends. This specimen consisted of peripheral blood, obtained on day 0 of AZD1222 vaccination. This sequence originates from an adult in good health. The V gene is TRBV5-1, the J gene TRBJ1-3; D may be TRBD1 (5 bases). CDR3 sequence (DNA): TGCGCCAGCAGCTTGGCCATTGGGGGTCCCTCTGGAAACACCATATATTTT. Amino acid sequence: CASSLAIGGPSGNTIYF.